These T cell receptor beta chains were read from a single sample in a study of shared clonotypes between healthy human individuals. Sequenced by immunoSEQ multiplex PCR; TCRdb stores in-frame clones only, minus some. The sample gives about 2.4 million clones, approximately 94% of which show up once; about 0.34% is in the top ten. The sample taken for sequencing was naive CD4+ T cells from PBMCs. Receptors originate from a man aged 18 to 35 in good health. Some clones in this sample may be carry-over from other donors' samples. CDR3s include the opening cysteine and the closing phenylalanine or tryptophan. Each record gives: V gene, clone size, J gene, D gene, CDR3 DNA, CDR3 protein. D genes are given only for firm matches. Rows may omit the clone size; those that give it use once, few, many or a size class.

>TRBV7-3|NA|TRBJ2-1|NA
TGTGCCAGCAGCTTAACCGGAGGAGACTATGAGCAGTTCTTC
CASSLTGGDYEQFF
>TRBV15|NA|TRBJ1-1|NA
TGTGCCACCAGCCCAGTTCAATGGTCGAACACTGAAGCTTTCTTT
CATSPVQWSNTEAFF
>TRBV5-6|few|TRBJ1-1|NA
TGTGCCAGCAGCTTGGATATGAGGGGCACTGAAGCTTTCTTT
CASSLDMRGTEAFF
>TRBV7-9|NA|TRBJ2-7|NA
TGTGCCAGCAGCTGGGGGGTAGATCACGAGCAGTACTTC
CASSWGVDHEQYF
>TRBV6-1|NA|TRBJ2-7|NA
TGTGCCAGCAGTGAAGTTGCGGATTCCTACGAGCAGTACTTC
CASSEVADSYEQYF
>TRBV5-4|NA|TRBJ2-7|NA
TGTGCCAGCAGCTTTAGCGGAGGTTCCTTCGAGCAGTACTTC
CASSFSGGSFEQYF
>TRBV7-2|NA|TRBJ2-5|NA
TGTGCCAGCAGCTTCGAGACATTGTACCAAGAGACCCAGTACTTC
CASSFETLYQETQYF
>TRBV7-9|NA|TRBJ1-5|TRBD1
TGTGCCAGCAGCTTGGGACAGGGAGGAAGGGGCAATCAGCCCCAGCATTTT
CASSLGQGGRGNQPQHF
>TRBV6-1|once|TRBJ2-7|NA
TGTGCCAGCAGTAAGGACATAGGGGGGGACGAGCAGTACTTC
CASSKDIGGDEQYF
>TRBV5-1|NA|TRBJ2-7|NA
TGCGCCAGCAGCTCGGGCGGGAACGAGCAGTACTTC
CASSSGGNEQYF
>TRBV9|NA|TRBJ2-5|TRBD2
TGTGCCAGCAGCATAGCGGGTCAAGAGACCCAGTACTTC
CASSIAGQETQYF
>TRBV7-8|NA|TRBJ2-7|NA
TGTGCCAGCAGCTCCCGGACGGTTTCCTACGAGCAGTACTTC
CASSSRTVSYEQYF
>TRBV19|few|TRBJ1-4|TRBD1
TGTGCCTCGCGAGACAGGGCTTTCGAAAAACTGTTTTTT
CASRDRAFEKLFF
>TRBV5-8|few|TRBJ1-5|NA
TGTGCCAGCAGCTTGGATCAGCCCCAGCATTTT
CASSLDQPQHF
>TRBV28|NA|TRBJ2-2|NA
TGTGCCAGCAGTTTTGAGGCTGGGGGCGATTCGGAGGAGCTGTTTTTT
CASSFEAGGDSEELFF
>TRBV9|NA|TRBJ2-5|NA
TGTGCCAGCAGCGCCCACGGGACCCAGTACTTC
CASSAHGTQYF
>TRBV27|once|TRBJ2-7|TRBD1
TGTGCCAGCAGCCCCCGGGCCGACAGGGGCTACGAGCAGTACTTC
CASSPRADRGYEQYF
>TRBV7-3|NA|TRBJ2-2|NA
TGTGCCAGCAGTCTCCGAAGGGTCGGGGAGCTGTTTTTT
CASSLRRVGELFF
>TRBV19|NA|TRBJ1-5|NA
TGTGCCAGTAGTATCATGGAGGGCCTCAATCAGCCCCAGCATTTT
CASSIMEGLNQPQHF
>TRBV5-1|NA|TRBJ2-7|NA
TGCGCCAGCAGCTTGGCCGGGAACAGGGTGGACGAGCAGTACTTC
CASSLAGNRVDEQYF
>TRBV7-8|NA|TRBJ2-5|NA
TGTGCCAGCAGCTTCTACACAAGGGCAGAGACCCAGTACTTC
CASSFYTRAETQYF
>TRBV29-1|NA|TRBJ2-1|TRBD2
TGCAGCGTTAAGCCCTACACAGGACTAGTTTCCTACAATGAGCAGTTCTTC
CSVKPYTGLVSYNEQFF